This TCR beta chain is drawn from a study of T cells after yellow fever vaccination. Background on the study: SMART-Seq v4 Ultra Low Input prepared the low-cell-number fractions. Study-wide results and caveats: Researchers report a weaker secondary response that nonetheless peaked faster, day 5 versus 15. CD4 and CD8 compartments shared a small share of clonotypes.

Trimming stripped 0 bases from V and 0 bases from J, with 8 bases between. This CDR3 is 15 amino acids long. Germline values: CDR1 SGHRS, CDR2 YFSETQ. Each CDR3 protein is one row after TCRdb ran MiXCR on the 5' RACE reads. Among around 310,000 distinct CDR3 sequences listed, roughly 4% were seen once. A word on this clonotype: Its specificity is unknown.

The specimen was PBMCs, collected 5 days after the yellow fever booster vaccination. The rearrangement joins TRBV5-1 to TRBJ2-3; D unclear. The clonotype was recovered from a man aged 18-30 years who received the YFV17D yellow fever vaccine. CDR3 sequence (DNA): TGCGCCAGCAGCTTGGTACCGTCTAGCACAGATACGCAGTATTTT. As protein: CASSLVPSSTDTQYF. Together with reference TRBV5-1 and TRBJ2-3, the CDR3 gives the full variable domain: KAGVTQTPRYLIKTRGQQVTLSCSPISGHRSVSWYQQTPGQGLQFLFEYFSETQRNKGNFPGRFSGRQFSNSRSEMNVSTLELGDSALYLCASSLVPSSTDTQYFGPGTRLTVL.